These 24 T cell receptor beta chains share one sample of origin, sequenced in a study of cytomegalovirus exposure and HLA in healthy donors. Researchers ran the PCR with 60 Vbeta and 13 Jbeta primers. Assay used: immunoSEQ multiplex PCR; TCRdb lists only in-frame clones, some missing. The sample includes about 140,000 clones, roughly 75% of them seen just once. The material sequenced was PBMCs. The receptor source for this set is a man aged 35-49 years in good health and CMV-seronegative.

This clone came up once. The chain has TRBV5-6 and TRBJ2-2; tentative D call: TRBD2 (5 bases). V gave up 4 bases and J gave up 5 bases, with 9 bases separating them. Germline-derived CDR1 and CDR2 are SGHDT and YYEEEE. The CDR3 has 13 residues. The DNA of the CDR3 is TGTGCCAGCAGCCGCGGGTGGACCGGGGAGCTGTTTTTT. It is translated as CASSRGWTGELFF.

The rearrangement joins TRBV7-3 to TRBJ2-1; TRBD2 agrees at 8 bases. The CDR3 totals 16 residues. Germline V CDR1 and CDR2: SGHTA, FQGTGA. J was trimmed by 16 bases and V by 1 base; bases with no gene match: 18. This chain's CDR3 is CASSLMVLDGGTRFFF. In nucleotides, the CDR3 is TGTGCCAGCAGCTTAATGGTCCTGGATGGCGGGACTAGGTTTTTCTTC.

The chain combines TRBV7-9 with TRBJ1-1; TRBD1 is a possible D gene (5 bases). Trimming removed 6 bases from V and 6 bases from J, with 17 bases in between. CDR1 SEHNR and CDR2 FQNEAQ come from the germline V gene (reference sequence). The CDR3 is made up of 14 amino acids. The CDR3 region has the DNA TGTGCCAGCAGTCCACGCGGGGGGACCGCTGAAGCTTTCTTT. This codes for CASSPRGGTAEAFF.

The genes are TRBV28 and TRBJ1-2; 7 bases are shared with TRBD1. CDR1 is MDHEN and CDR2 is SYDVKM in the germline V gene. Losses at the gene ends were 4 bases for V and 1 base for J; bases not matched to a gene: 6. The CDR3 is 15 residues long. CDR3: CASSSPGQINYGYTF. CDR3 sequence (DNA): TGTGCCAGCAGTTCGCCGGGACAGATTAACTATGGCTACACCTTC.

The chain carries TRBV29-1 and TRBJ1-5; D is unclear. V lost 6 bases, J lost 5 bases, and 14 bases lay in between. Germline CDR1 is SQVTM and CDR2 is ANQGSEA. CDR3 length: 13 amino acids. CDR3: CSVNLDGDQPQHF. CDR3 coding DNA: TGCAGCGTAAACTTAGACGGGGATCAGCCCCAGCATTTT.

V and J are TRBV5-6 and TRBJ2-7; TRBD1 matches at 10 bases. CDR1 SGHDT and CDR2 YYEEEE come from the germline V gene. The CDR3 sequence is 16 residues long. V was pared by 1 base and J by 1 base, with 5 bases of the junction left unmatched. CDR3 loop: CASSLRGTGESYEQYF. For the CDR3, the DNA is TGTGCCAGCAGCTTGCGGGGGACAGGGGAATCCTACGAGCAGTACTTC.

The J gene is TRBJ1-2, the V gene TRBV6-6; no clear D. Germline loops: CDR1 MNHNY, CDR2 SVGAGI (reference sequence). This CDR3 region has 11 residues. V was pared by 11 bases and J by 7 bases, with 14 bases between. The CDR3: CAPVRVSGYTF. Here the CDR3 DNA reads TGTGCCCCCGTGAGGGTGTCTGGCTACACCTTC.

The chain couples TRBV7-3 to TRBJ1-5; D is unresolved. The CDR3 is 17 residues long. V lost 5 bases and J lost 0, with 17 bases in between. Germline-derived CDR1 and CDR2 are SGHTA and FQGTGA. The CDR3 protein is CASSPGSILFSNQPQHF. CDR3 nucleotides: TGTGCCAGCAGCCCTGGGAGTATTTTATTTAGCAATCAGCCCCAGCATTTT.

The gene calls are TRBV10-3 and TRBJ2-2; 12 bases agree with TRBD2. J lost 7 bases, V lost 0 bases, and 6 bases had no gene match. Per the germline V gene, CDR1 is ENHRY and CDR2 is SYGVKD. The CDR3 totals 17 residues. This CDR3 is CAISESGLAGNLGELFF. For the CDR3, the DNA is TGTGCCATCAGTGAGTCCGGACTAGCGGGGAACCTCGGGGAGCTGTTTTTT.

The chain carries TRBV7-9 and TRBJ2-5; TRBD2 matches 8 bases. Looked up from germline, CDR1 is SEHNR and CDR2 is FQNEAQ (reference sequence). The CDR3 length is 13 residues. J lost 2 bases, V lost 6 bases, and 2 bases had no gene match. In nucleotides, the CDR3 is TGTGCCAGCAGACCGGGGGGGCAAGAGACCCAGTACTTC. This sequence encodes CASRPGGQETQYF.

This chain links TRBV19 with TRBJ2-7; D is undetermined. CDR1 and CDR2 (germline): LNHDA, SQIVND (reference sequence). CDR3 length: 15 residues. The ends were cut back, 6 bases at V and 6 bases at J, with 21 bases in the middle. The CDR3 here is CASSSTGSLAREQYF. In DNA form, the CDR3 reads TGTGCCAGTAGCTCAACCGGGTCCCTCGCGCGCGAGCAGTACTTC.

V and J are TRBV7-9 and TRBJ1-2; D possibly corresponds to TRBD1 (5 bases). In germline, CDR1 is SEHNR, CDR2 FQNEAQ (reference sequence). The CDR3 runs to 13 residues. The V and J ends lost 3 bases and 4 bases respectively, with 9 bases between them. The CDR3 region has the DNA TGTGCCAGCAGCTTGGGGCGAAGCTATGGCTACACCTTC. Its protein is CASSLGRSYGYTF.

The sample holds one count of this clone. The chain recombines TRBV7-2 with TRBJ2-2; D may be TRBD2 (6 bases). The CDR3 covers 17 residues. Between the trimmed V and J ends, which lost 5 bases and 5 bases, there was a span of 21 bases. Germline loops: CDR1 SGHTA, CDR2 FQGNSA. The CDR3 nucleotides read TGTGCCAGCAGCCCCAGGCCCCTCGGGGCGGGGACCGGGGAGCTGTTTTTT. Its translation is CASSPRPLGAGTGELFF.

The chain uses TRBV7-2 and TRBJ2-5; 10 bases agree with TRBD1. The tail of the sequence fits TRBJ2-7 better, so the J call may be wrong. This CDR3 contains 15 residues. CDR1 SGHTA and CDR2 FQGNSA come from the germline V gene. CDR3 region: CASSLGTGGSYEQYF. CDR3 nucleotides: TGTGCCAGCAGCTTAGGGACAGGGGGCTCCTACGAGCAGTACTTC.

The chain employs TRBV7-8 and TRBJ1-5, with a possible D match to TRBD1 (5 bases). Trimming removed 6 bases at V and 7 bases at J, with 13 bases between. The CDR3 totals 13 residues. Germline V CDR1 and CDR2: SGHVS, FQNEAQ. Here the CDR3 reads CASRPQVGQPQHF. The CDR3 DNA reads TGTGCCAGCAGACCACAGGTTGGACAGCCCCAGCATTTT.

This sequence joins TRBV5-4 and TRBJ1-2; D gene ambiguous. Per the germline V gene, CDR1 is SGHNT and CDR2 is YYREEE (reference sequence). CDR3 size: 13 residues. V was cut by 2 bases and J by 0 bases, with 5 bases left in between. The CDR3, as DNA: TGTGCCAGCAGCTTTCAGACTAACTATGGCTACACCTTC. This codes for CASSFQTNYGYTF.

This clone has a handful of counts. CDR3 protein: CASRPGQGWEKLFF. Here the CDR3 DNA reads TGTGCCAGCAGACCGGGACAGGGATGGGAAAAACTGTTTTTT. The chain joins TRBV4-2 to TRBJ1-4; 9 bases are shared with TRBD1. Germline CDR1 is LGHNA and CDR2 is YNFKEQ. The CDR3 runs to 14 residues. The V gene end was trimmed by 6 bases and the J gene end by 8 bases; junction bases not matched to a gene: 7.

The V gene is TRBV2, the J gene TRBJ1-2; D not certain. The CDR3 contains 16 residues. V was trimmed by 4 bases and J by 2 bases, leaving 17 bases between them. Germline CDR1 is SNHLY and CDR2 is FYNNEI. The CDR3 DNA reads TGTGCCAGCAGTGCCGGGAGATCCCCGAGAAACTATGGCTACACCTTC. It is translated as CASSAGRSPRNYGYTF.

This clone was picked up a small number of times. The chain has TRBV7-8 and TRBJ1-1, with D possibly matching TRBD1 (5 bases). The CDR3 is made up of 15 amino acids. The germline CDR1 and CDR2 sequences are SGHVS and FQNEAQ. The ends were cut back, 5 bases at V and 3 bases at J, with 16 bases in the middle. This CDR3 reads CASSESGRGYTEAFF. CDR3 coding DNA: TGTGCCAGCAGCGAAAGTGGGCGGGGGTACACTGAAGCTTTCTTT.

This chain's CDR3 is CASSQPSGFGQYF. CDR3 in DNA: TGTGCCAGCAGCCAACCTTCGGGGTTTGGGCAGTACTTC. V and J are TRBV7-9 and TRBJ2-7; a weak D match, TRBD2 (5 bases). This CDR3 is built from 13 residues. Germline V CDR1 and CDR2: SEHNR, FQNEAQ (reference sequence). V was clipped by 5 bases and J by 9 bases, with 17 bases between them. Supplemented by reference TRBV7-9 and TRBJ2-7, the full variable domain reads DTGVSQNPRHKITKRGQNVTFRCDPISEHNRLYWYRQTLGQGPEFLTYFQNEAQLEKSRLLSDRFSAERPKGSFSTLEIQRTEQGDSAMYLCASSQPSGFGQYFGPGTRLTVT.

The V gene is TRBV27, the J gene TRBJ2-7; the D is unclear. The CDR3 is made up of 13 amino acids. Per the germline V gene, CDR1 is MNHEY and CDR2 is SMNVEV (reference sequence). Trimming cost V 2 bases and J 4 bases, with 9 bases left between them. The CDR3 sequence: CASSLGQWYEQYF. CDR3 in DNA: TGTGCCAGCAGTTTAGGGCAGTGGTACGAGCAGTACTTC.

The CDR3 reads CASSSQGARNQPQHF. In DNA form, the CDR3 reads TGTGCCAGCAGCTCCCAGGGGGCTCGCAATCAGCCCCAGCATTTT. This chain links TRBV7-9 with TRBJ1-5; 8 bases line up with TRBD1. V trimming: 4 bases; J trimming: 2 bases; junction bases outside the gene matches: 4. The CDR3 covers 15 residues. From germline, CDR1 is SEHNR and CDR2 FQNEAQ (reference sequence).

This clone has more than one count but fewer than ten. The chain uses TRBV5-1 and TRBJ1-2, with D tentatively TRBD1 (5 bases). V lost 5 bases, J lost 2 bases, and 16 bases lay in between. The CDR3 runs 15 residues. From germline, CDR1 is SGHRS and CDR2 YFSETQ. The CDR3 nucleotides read TGCGCCAGCAGGACAGACCACCCTACCAACTATGGCTACACCTTC. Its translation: CASRTDHPTNYGYTF.

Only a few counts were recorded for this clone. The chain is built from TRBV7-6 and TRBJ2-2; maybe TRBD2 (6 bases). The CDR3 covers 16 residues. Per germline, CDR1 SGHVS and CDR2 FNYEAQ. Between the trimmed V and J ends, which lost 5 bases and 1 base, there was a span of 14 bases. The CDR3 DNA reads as TGTGCCAGCAGCACTGTGGTGGGAGGGAACACCGGGGAGCTGTTTTTT. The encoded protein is CASSTVVGGNTGELFF.